The 17 T cell receptor beta chains presented below share a single source sample, sequenced in a study of chemoradiotherapy in HPV16-positive cancers. Assay: immunoSEQ multiplex PCR; the TCRdb copy retains only in-frame clones and omits some. The top ten hold 6.1% of the sample, which has some 5,000 clones, about 85% seen once. Here the sequenced sample was tumor tissue, taken from a patient who underwent chemoradiotherapy. The receptors come from a human donor with HPV-associated anogenital cancer.

The chain couples TRBV5-1 to TRBJ1-2, with a weak D call TRBD1 (5 bases). The V end was cut by 0 bases, the J end by 3 bases, with 9 bases between. The CDR3 sequence is 14 residues long. Germline assignment: CDR1 SGHRS and CDR2 YFSETQ. The CDR3 loop is CASSLGQSDYGYTF. In DNA, the CDR3 is TGCGCCAGCAGCTTGGGACAGTCGGACTATGGCTACACCTTC.

This chain connects TRBV11-2 to TRBJ2-3; TRBD1 aligns across 7 bases. CDR1 SGHAT and CDR2 FQNNGV come from the germline V gene. The CDR3 extends over 14 amino acids. V gave up 5 bases and J gave up 4 bases; unmatched junction bases: 6. The CDR3: CASSATGSADTQYF. CDR3 coding DNA: TGTGCCAGCAGCGCGACAGGGTCGGCAGATACGCAGTATTTT. The complete variable domain, with remaining parts taken from reference TRBV11-2 and TRBJ2-3, reads EAGVAQSPRYKIIEKRQSVAFWCNPISGHATLYWYQQILGQGPKLLIQFQNNGVVDDSQLPKDRFSAERLKGVDSTLKIQPAKLEDSAVYLCASSATGSADTQYFGPGTRLTVL.

This clone has more than one count but fewer than ten. The V call is TRBV28, the J call TRBJ2-5; 9 nucleotides align to TRBD1. Per the germline V gene, CDR1 is MDHEN and CDR2 is SYDVKM. This CDR3 region has 15 residues. With V trimmed by 5 bases and J by 4 bases, 8 bases remained unmatched. CDR3 bases: TGTGCCAGCAGTACCATTACAGGGGGCGTAGAGACCCAGTACTTC. This encodes CASSTITGGVETQYF.

The genes are TRBV2 and TRBJ1-5; D not certain. This CDR3 has 13 residues. V lost 5 bases to trimming and J lost 9 bases, with 14 bases between them. CDR1 is SNHLY, CDR2 FYNNEI, per germline. In nucleotides, the CDR3 is TGTGCCAGCAGTTACGACCTGGACCCGCCCCAGCATTTT. Encoded protein: CASSYDLDPPQHF.

The chain carries TRBV5-1 and TRBJ2-2; 13 bases are shared with TRBD2. CDR3 length: 16 residues. The V gene's germline CDR1 is SGHRS and CDR2 YFSETQ. Unmatched junction bases numbered 5, after V lost 5 bases and J lost 4 bases. The CDR3 protein is CASRQTSGGGTGELFF. The CDR3 DNA sequence: TGCGCCAGCAGACAAACTAGCGGGGGGGGCACCGGGGAGCTGTTTTTT.

This clone turned up a few times. The chain couples TRBV7-9 to TRBJ1-2, with a tentative D call TRBD1 (6 bases). This CDR3 is 16 amino acids long. From germline, CDR1 is SEHNR and CDR2 FQNEAQ (reference sequence). Between the trimmed V and J ends, which lost 1 base and 4 bases, there was a span of 16 bases. The CDR3: CASSLVQGQSIYGYTF. The CDR3 region has the DNA TGTGCCAGCAGCTTAGTCCAGGGGCAGTCTATCTATGGCTACACCTTC.

The chain is built from TRBV19 and TRBJ1-2; D uncertain. CDR1 and CDR2 from the germline V gene are LNHDA and SQIVND (reference sequence). V was shortened by 4 bases and J by 2 bases, with 11 bases between the two germline ends. There are 14 residues in the CDR3. For the CDR3, the DNA is TGTGCCAGTAGTACCCGGGCCCTGAACTATGGCTACACCTTC. Protein product: CASSTRALNYGYTF.

The sample holds a few counts of this clone. The chain employs TRBV5-1 and TRBJ2-5, with D possibly TRBD1 on 5 matching bases. CDR1 and CDR2 from the germline V gene are SGHRS and YFSETQ. The CDR3 is made up of 15 amino acids. The ends were cut back, 0 bases at V and 5 bases at J, with 14 bases in the middle. The CDR3 sequence is CASSLAPPRGETQYF. The CDR3 DNA reads TGCGCCAGCAGCTTGGCCCCTCCAAGGGGTGAGACCCAGTACTTC.

The chain recombines TRBV2 with TRBJ1-1, with a weak D call TRBD1 (6 bases). The CDR3 sequence is 14 residues long. Between the trimmed V and J ends, which lost 7 bases and 0 bases, there was a span of 12 bases. Germline values: CDR1 SNHLY, CDR2 FYNNEI. The CDR3: CASTQTGMNTEAFF. CDR3 bases: TGTGCCAGCACCCAGACAGGTATGAACACTGAAGCTTTCTTT. Full variable domain (remainder filled in from reference TRBV2 and TRBJ1-1): EPEVTQTPSHQVTQMGQEVILRCVPISNHLYFYWYRQILGQKVEFLVSFYNNEISEKSEIFDDQFSVERPDGSNFTLKIRSTKLEDSAMYFCASTQTGMNTEAFFGQGTRLTVV.

The chain carries TRBV30 and TRBJ1-5; D unclear. The CDR3 is 15 residues long. V was cut by 4 bases and J by 0 bases, with 13 bases left in between. Per germline, CDR1 GTSNPN and CDR2 SVGIG (reference sequence). This CDR3 reads CAWKSGSYSNQPQHF. The CDR3 coding sequence is TGTGCCTGGAAAAGCGGGTCCTATAGCAATCAGCCCCAGCATTTT. Variable domain in full (rest from reference TRBV30 and TRBJ1-5): SQTIHQWPATLVQPVGSPLSLECTVEGTSNPNLYWYRQAAGRGLQLLFYSVGIGQISSEVPQNLSASRPQDRQFILSSKKLLLSDSGFYLCAWKSGSYSNQPQHFGDGTRLSIL.

The chain has TRBV29-1 and TRBJ2-1, with 13 bases aligning to TRBD2. The CDR3 is made up of 14 amino acids. The junction had 6 bases not matched to a gene; V was cut back by 6 bases and J by 7 bases. Germline CDR1 reads SQVTM; CDR2 reads ANQGSEA. The CDR3: CSVRTSGRTNEQFF. CDR3 sequence (DNA): TGCAGCGTCCGGACTAGCGGGAGAACGAATGAGCAGTTCTTC.

This chain connects TRBV6-1 to TRBJ2-5; D is undetermined. Germline V gene sequence: CDR1 MNHNS, CDR2 SASEGT. The V and J ends lost 0 bases and 7 bases respectively, with 12 bases between them. The CDR3 extends over 14 amino acids. CDR3 loop: CASSEAMQDGTQYF. CDR3 bases: TGTGCCAGCAGTGAAGCGATGCAAGATGGGACCCAGTACTTC.

In its sample, this clone ranks as large (0.1 to 1%). The chain couples TRBV5-8 to TRBJ1-1; D is unclear. Germline loops: CDR1 SGHTS, CDR2 YDEGEE. Trimming took 7 bases from V and 1 from J, leaving 11 bases between them. This CDR3 has 13 residues. The CDR3 DNA reads as TGTGCCAGCCGAAAGTCGGAGAACACTGAAGCTTTCTTT. Translation: CASRKSENTEAFF. The whole variable domain, remainder taken from reference TRBV5-8 and TRBJ1-1, is EAGVTQSPTHLIKTRGQQATLRCSPISGHTSVYWYQQALGLGLQFLLWYDEGEERNRGNFPPRFSGRQFPNYSSELNVNALELEDSALYLCASRKSENTEAFFGQGTRLTVV.

The V gene is TRBV6-5, the J gene TRBJ2-1; 9 bases are a match to TRBD2. Looked up from germline, CDR1 is MNHEY and CDR2 is SVGAGI. Germline trimming cut 7 bases from V and 9 bases from J; bases unmatched to any gene: 13. The CDR3 length is 15 residues. The CDR3 region is CASTVGRGGRGEQFF. CDR3 nucleotides: TGTGCCAGCACGGTTGGGCGGGGGGGCCGGGGTGAGCAGTTCTTC.

The chain is built from TRBV5-1 and TRBJ1-1; TRBD1 matches 8 bases. Germline V gives CDR1 SGHRS, CDR2 YFSETQ. This CDR3 is built from 15 residues. The V gene end was trimmed by 1 base and the J gene end by 1 base; junction bases not matched to a gene: 3. The DNA for the CDR3 is TGCGCCAGCAGCTTGAGGACAGGGACGAACACTGAAGCTTTCTTT. It specifies CASSLRTGTNTEAFF.

This rearrangement joins TRBV9 to TRBJ2-6; 11 bases map to TRBD1. The CDR3 is made up of 17 amino acids. Germline loops: CDR1 SGDLS, CDR2 YYNGEE. The J segment lost 1 base and the V segment lost 4 bases, leaving 4 bases of the junction unmatched. As DNA, the CDR3 is TGTGCCAGCAGCACCGGGACAGGGGGTTCTGGGGCCAACGTCCTGACTTTC. Amino acid sequence: CASSTGTGGSGANVLTF. Supplemented by reference TRBV9 and TRBJ2-6, the full variable domain reads DSGVTQTPKHLITATGQRVTLRCSPRSGDLSVYWYQQSLDQGLQFLIQYYNGEERAKGNILERFSAQQFPDLHSELNLSSLELGDSALYFCASSTGTGGSGANVLTFGAGSRLTVL.

The CDR3 DNA follows: TGTGCCAGCACTGCATCGCAAGGGAAAAACATTCAGTACTTC. The encoded protein is CASTASQGKNIQYF. V is TRBV6-1 and J is TRBJ2-4; D uncertain. This CDR3 region has 14 residues. Germline CDR1 reads MNHNS; CDR2 reads SASEGT. V lost 7 bases and J lost 4, with 14 bases in between.